This T cell receptor beta chain was profiled in a study of control samples from healthy donors and cancer patients. The assay was immunoSEQ multiplex PCR, and TCRdb's table has in-frame clones only and misses some. This table holds roughly 170,000 clones, 91% found once. This CDR3 comprises 13 residues. Trimming shortened V by 1 base and J by 5 bases, and 10 bases separated the two germline ends. Germline-derived CDR1 and CDR2 are SGHRS and YFSETQ. The sequencing input was blood. The V gene is TRBV5-1, the J gene TRBJ2-7; no reliable D call. The receptor was isolated from a woman aged 40-49 years in good health. This chain's CDR3 is CASSLLVGNEQYF. CDR3 sequence (DNA): TGCGCCAGCAGCTTGTTAGTTGGGAACGAGCAGTACTTC.